Sequencing of this TCR beta chain was carried out in a study of CD8 T cells in Susac syndrome. Across the whole study: Patients with Susac syndrome were therapy-naive, treated with corticosteroids, or treated with intravenous immunoglobulin alone when blood was collected.

With random hexamers, reverse transcription was performed on about 0.5 to 1 ug of RNA. TCRdb reanalysed the immunoSEQ multiplex PCR reads using MiXCR and keeps one entry per CDR3 protein. The sample has tens of thousands of distinct CDR3 sequences, approximately 94% seen once. Germline CDR1 reads LNHNV; CDR2 reads YYDKDF (reference sequence). The CDR3 loop spans 13 amino acids. Trimming shortened V by 2 bases and J by 3 bases, and 7 bases separated the two germline ends. Material: CD8+ T cells from PBMCs. The chain carries TRBV15 and TRBJ2-5; D is undetermined. This clonotype originated in a human donor with Susac syndrome. CDR3 bases: TGTGCCACCAGCAGACCGGATGAAGAGACCCAGTACTTC. This gives the protein CATSRPDEETQYF.